Sequencing of this T cell receptor (beta chain) was carried out in a study of OX40 agonist ivuxolimab in advanced cancers. The wider study: At 0.01 to 10 mg/kg, ivuxolimab was administered intravenously to patients every 2 weeks. Every patient in dose escalation had hepatocellular carcinoma, melanoma, renal cell or head and neck cancer.

Method: immunoSEQ multiplex PCR; TCRdb's copy keeps in-frame clones and lacks some. The sample contains more than 75,000 clones, 70% to 90% of which appear only once. Study-wide results and caveats: Relatively little clonal expansion, among the lowest observed, appeared in partial responders at 0.1-3.0 mg/kg.

The V end lost 5 bases, the J end lost 4 bases, and 18 bases lay between the germline ends. Germline V CDR1 and CDR2: MNHEY, SVGAGI. This CDR3 contains 15 residues. Exclusion of a patient followed from autoimmune disease history or systemic immunosuppression. On this clone itself: The antigen remains undetermined.

This chain links TRBV6-5 with TRBJ2-7, with D possibly TRBD1 on 5 matching bases. This receptor was taken from an adult with an advanced solid tumor such as melanoma, head and neck, liver or kidney cancer. Sample: CD4+ or CD8+ T cells sorted from blood, taken in a trial of the OX40 agonist ivuxolimab. CDR3 amino acids: CASSTRQSIGYEQYF. The CDR3 region has the DNA TGTGCCAGCAGTACCCGACAGTCTATAGGGTACGAGCAGTACTTC.